Presented here are 18 T cell receptor beta chains from one specimen sequenced in a study of T cell responses to AZD1222 COVID-19 vaccine. Here immunoSEQ multiplex PCR was the method, and the copy in TCRdb shows in-frame clones only, minus some. This sample has about 84,000 clones, with nearly 90% found just once. The specimen comprised peripheral blood, sampled on day 0 of AZD1222 vaccination. All receptors come from an adult in good health.

The V call is TRBV7-2, the J call TRBJ1-3, with D perhaps TRBD1 (5 bases). The germline V gene has CDR1 SGHTA and CDR2 FQGNSA. Trimming removed 5 bases from V and 2 bases from J, with 13 bases in between. CDR3 length equals 15 residues. This CDR3 reads CASSRAGGPGNTIYF. CDR3 bases: TGTGCCAGCAGCCGTGCGGGGGGACCTGGAAACACCATATATTTT. Drawing the rest from reference TRBV7-2 and TRBJ1-3, the complete variable domain is GAGVSQSPSNKVTEKGKDVELRCDPISGHTALYWYRQSLGQGLEFLIYFQGNSAPDKSGLPSDRFSAERTGGSVSTLTIQRTQQEDSAVYLCASSRAGGPGNTIYFGEGSWLTVV.

The chain employs TRBV23-1 and TRBJ1-5, with D hard to call. TRBV23-1 is reported as an ORF; its role is uncertain. The CDR3 is 13 amino acids. V dropped 4 bases and J dropped 5 bases, with 9 bases sitting between them. The CDR3 loop reads CASSLPGDQPQHF. Here the CDR3 DNA reads TGCGCCAGCAGTCTCCCTGGTGATCAGCCCCAGCATTTT.

The chain recombines TRBV7-8 with TRBJ2-1; 9 positions agree with TRBD2. The length of the CDR3 is 16 residues. The V gene end was trimmed by 5 bases and the J gene end by 7 bases; junction bases not matched to a gene: 12. CDR1 is SGHVS, CDR2 FQNEAQ, per germline. The CDR3 spells CASSPVETSGGNEQFF. DNA of the CDR3: TGTGCCAGCAGCCCAGTTGAGACTAGCGGAGGAAATGAGCAGTTCTTC.

The chain couples TRBV19 to TRBJ2-7, with D tentatively TRBD1 (5 bases). The CDR3 is 14 amino acids. The V and J ends lost 6 bases and 0 bases respectively, with 12 bases between them. CDR1 LNHDA and CDR2 SQIVND come from the germline V gene (reference sequence). CDR3: CASSYRGGSYEQYF. Written as DNA, the CDR3 is TGTGCCAGTAGCTATAGGGGCGGCTCCTACGAGCAGTACTTC.

This clone has a handful of counts. The chain recombines TRBV18 with TRBJ2-4; either TRBD1 or TRBD2 may supply D (6 bases each). This CDR3 is built from 17 residues. Deletions cut 4 bases from V and 7 bases from J, with 23 bases between. The germline V gene has CDR1 KGHSH and CDR2 LQKENI. CDR3 DNA: TGTGCCAGCTCACACTGGGGGGCGCAGGGAAAGGGGAACATTCAGTACTTC. It is translated as CASSHWGAQGKGNIQYF.

The chain has TRBV20-1 and TRBJ1-2, with TRBD1 as a possible D gene (5 bases). This CDR3 comprises 14 residues. V lost 3 bases to trimming and J lost 0 bases, with 11 bases between them. CDR1 and CDR2 (germline): DFQATT, SNEGSKA (reference sequence). The CDR3, as DNA: TGCAGTGCTAGTCTGGCAGGGCCTAACTATGGCTACACCTTC. It specifies CSASLAGPNYGYTF.

V is TRBV30 and J is TRBJ2-3, with a tentative D call TRBD2 (5 bases). The V end lost 2 bases, the J end lost 0 bases, and 9 bases lay between the germline ends. Per germline, CDR1 GTSNPN and CDR2 SVGIG (reference sequence). The length of the CDR3 is 14 residues. CDR3 nucleotide sequence: TGTGCCTGGAGTTCGAGGGAAAGCACAGATACGCAGTATTTT. The encoded protein is CAWSSRESTDTQYF.

The J gene is TRBJ1-4, the V gene TRBV6-5, with D unclear. CDR3 size: 14 residues. Germline V gives CDR1 MNHEY, CDR2 SVGAGI. Trimming removed 5 bases at V and 0 bases at J, with 7 bases between. CDR3 sequence reads: CASSPTPTNEKLFF. The CDR3 DNA reads as TGTGCCAGCAGTCCCACACCAACTAATGAAAAACTGTTTTTT.

The chain has TRBV29-1 and TRBJ2-2, with TRBD2 matching 9 bases. The CDR3 has 15 residues. CDR1 is SQVTM and CDR2 is ANQGSEA in the germline V gene. The junction had 9 bases not matched to a gene; V was cut back by 3 bases and J by 7 bases. The CDR3 is CSVDRREGLSGELFF. DNA of the CDR3: TGCAGCGTTGATCGGCGGGAGGGCCTTAGCGGGGAGCTGTTTTTT.

CDR3 bases: TGTGCCAGTAGTAGAGCAGGAGACATCACAGATACGCAGTATTTT. Protein product: CASSRAGDITDTQYF. The chain has TRBV19 and TRBJ2-3; D uncertain. This CDR3 has 15 residues. Looked up from germline, CDR1 is LNHDA and CDR2 is SQIVND (reference sequence). V shed 4 bases and J shed 2 bases, with 13 bases lying between them.

This clone occurred once. CDR3 in DNA: TGTGCCAGCAGAGACGGGACAGCCACAGATACGCAGTATTTT. Residues: CASRDGTATDTQYF. The chain couples TRBV2 to TRBJ2-3; 7 bases match TRBD1. The CDR3 extends over 14 amino acids. Germline-derived CDR1 and CDR2 are SNHLY and FYNNEI. V lost 6 bases and J lost 2; bases outside the gene matches: 5.

The chain employs TRBV6-5 and TRBJ1-4; D remains unclear. The CDR3 has 14 residues. Germline CDR1 and CDR2: MNHEY and SVGAGI. Trimming left V 2 bases short and J 5 bases short, with 9 bases between. This CDR3 is CASSYLGSNEKLFF. CDR3 DNA: TGTGCCAGCAGTTACCTGGGTTCCAATGAAAAACTGTTTTTT.

The V and J genes are TRBV10-1 and TRBJ2-1, with 9 bases aligning to TRBD2. Trimming took 3 bases from V and 6 from J; bases not matched to a gene: 6. Germline V CDR1 and CDR2: WNHNN, SYGVQD (reference sequence). This CDR3 is built from 15 residues. In DNA, the CDR3 is TGCGCCAGCAGTGACGGGGCGGGAGGGGTCAATGAGCAGTTCTTC. Protein product: CASSDGAGGVNEQFF.

V usage is TRBV19 and J usage is TRBJ2-3, with D possibly being TRBD1 or TRBD2 (5 bases each). The CDR3 extends over 15 amino acids. CDR1 is LNHDA, CDR2 SQIVND, per germline (reference sequence). Trimming stripped 10 bases from V and 3 bases from J, with 20 bases between. The CDR3 reads CATLPAGSRTDTQYF. The CDR3 DNA follows: TGTGCCACTCTCCCGGCAGGGAGTAGAACAGATACGCAGTATTTT.

The V call is TRBV9, the J call TRBJ2-7, with D hard to call. The germline gives CDR1 SGDLS, CDR2 YYNGEE. The CDR3 is made up of 13 amino acids. With 2 bases removed from V and 10 bases from J, the gap between germline ends came to 16 bases. The CDR3 coding sequence is TGTGCCAGCAGCGTCGCCCAACGGCCCCCCCAGTACTTC. This encodes CASSVAQRPPQYF.

The genes are TRBV29-1 and TRBJ1-5; D is ambiguous. The CDR3 is made up of 13 amino acids. The V and J ends lost 3 bases and 4 bases respectively, with 10 bases between them. Looked up from germline, CDR1 is SQVTM and CDR2 is ANQGSEA. CDR3 nucleotide sequence: TGCAGCGTTGATGGACGCGCGAATCAGCCCCAGCATTTT. Translation gives CSVDGRANQPQHF.

This rearrangement joins TRBV7-6 to TRBJ2-2, with TRBD1 as a possible D gene (7 bases). Germline V CDR1 and CDR2: SGHVS, FNYEAQ. This CDR3 contains 15 residues. V was trimmed by 5 bases and J by 4 bases, leaving 14 bases between them. Written as DNA, the CDR3 is TGTGCCAGCAGCAGACAGGGAGGAAGCACCGGGGAGCTGTTTTTT. It codes for CASSRQGGSTGELFF.

J is TRBJ2-1 and V is TRBV20-1; the D is unclear. Germline CDR1 and CDR2: DFQATT and SNEGSKA (reference sequence). This CDR3 has 11 amino acids. V was trimmed by 3 bases and J by 5 bases, leaving 5 bases between them. DNA of the CDR3: TGCAGTGCTAGGTTTGACAATGAGCAGTTCTTC. This encodes CSARFDNEQFF.